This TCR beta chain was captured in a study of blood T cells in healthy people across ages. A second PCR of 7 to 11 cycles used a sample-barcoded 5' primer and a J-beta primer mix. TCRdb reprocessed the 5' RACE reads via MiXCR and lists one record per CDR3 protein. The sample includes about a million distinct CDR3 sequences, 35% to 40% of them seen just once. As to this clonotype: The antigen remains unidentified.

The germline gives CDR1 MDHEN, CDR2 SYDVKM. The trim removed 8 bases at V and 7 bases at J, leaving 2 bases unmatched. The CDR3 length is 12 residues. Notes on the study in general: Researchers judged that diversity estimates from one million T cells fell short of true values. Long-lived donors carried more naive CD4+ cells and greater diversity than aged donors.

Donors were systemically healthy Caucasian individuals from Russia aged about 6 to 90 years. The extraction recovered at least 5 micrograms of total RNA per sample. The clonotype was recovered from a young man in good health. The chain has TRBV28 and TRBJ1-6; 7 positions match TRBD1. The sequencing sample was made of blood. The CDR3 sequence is CASGTANSPLHF. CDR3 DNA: TGTGCCAGCGGGACAGCCAATTCACCCCTCCACTTT.